The rows below give T cell receptor beta chains drawn from one sample of a study of blood T cell repertoires in COVID-19. Libraries were prepared by immunoSEQ multiplex PCR; TCRdb keeps only in-frame clonotypes and omits some of them. The data show 540,000 or so clones, roughly nine tenths seen once. Sequencing used peripheral blood. The receptors were gathered from a woman in her forties or fifties with COVID-19, enrolled during active disease. Each CDR3 is given with its conserved first and last residue. The D gene is left open where the match is weak. Not every row has a clone size; where given, it reads once, few, many or a size class.

v_gene	d_gene	abundance	j_gene	CDR3nt	CDR3aa
TRBV30	TRBD1	NA	TRBJ2-4	TGTGCCTGGGATGAGACAGGGGTTGACATTCAGTACTTC	CAWDETGVDIQYF
TRBV3-1/TRBV3-2	TRBD2	few	TRBJ2-1	TGTGCCAGCAGCCGCGGACTAGCGGGCAGCAATGAGCAGTTCTTC	CASSRGLAGSNEQFF
TRBV27	TRBD2	NA	TRBJ2-2	TGTGCCAGCAGCCCCGGGACTAGCGGGGGTTCCGGGGAGCTGTTTTTT	CASSPGTSGGSGELFF
TRBV2	TRBD2	NA	TRBJ2-7	TGTGCCAGCAGCGATTTCGGCGGGGGGGCTAGGGACGAGCAGTACTTC	CASSDFGGGARDEQYF
TRBV4-1	TRBD1	NA	TRBJ2-5	TGCGCCAGCAGCCTAGTTTCGACAGGGACCCAAGAGACCCAGTACTTC	CASSLVSTGTQETQYF
TRBV7-2	NA	NA	TRBJ1-2	TGTGCCAGCAGCTTAGTAGGGAGTTCGTTCTATGGCTACACCTTC	CASSLVGSSFYGYTF
TRBV7-9	TRBD1	NA	TRBJ1-2	TGTGCCAGCAGCACCTCAGGGGGGAGCTACACCTTC	CASSTSGGSYTF
TRBV30	NA	NA	TRBJ2-3	TGTGCCTGGAGGTCACGGGGTCTAGATACGCAGTATTTT	CAWRSRGLDTQYF
TRBV24-1	TRBD1	NA	TRBJ1-2	TGTGCCACCAGTGATGCCGGGACAGGCTATGGCTACACCTTC	CATSDAGTGYGYTF
TRBV9	NA	NA	TRBJ1-2	TGTGCCAGCAGCGTAGAGGCGGGAGACTATGGCTACACCTTC	CASSVEAGDYGYTF
TRBV30	NA	NA	TRBJ1-6	TGTGCCTGGAAACAGAATAATTCACCCCTCCACTTT	CAWKQNNSPLHF
TRBV3-1/TRBV3-2	TRBD1	NA	TRBJ1-4	TGTGCCAGCAGCGATATTCGGGACAGGGTGGGGACTAATGAAAAACTGTTTTTT	CASSDIRDRVGTNEKLFF
TRBV3-1/TRBV3-2	NA	NA	TRBJ2-7	TGTGCCAGCTCTTACTCATCAGGGTCCTACGAGCAGTACTTC	CASSYSSGSYEQYF
TRBV18	NA	NA	TRBJ1-1	TGTGCCAGCTCACCGGGAGCCACTGAAGCTTTCTTT	CASSPGATEAFF
TRBV5-4	TRBD1	NA	TRBJ2-2	TGTGCCAGCAGCTTGGCCTCACAGGGGAGCACCGGGGAGCTGTTTTTT	CASSLASQGSTGELFF
TRBV2	TRBD1	once	TRBJ1-2	TGTGCCAGCAGAGGACAGGGGGGTAATGGCTACACCTTC	CASRGQGGNGYTF
TRBV30	TRBD1	NA	TRBJ1-5	TGTGCCTGGAGTGAGGGGACAGGACTCAATCAGCCCCAGCATTTT	CAWSEGTGLNQPQHF
TRBV3-1/TRBV3-2	TRBD1	NA	TRBJ2-3	TGTGCCAGCAGCCAAGAAAGTGTCCCCGGGACAGGGACAGATACGCAGTATTTT	CASSQESVPGTGTDTQYF
TRBV11-2	NA	NA	TRBJ2-2	TGTGCCAGTACTACGAACACCGGGGAGCTGTTTTTT	CASTTNTGELFF
TRBV18	TRBD1	NA	TRBJ1-1	TGTGCCAGCTCACCGGGTTATGGACAGGAGAACACTGAAGCTTTCTTT	CASSPGYGQENTEAFF
TRBV7-9	NA	NA	TRBJ1-1	TGTGCCAGCAGCTTAAGACAGGAGAGCGAAGCTTTCTTT	CASSLRQESEAFF
TRBV6-1	NA	NA	TRBJ1-1	TGTGCCAGCAGTGAAGAAGGACAGACTGAAGCTTTCTTT	CASSEEGQTEAFF
TRBV7-8	TRBD2	NA	TRBJ2-1	TGTGCCAGCAGCTTAGGGGGCGGGGGAAGCTCCTACAATGAGCAGTTCTTC	CASSLGGGGSSYNEQFF
TRBV27	TRBD1	NA	TRBJ1-2	TGTGCCAGCAGTCCACAGGGGCCCTATGGCTACACCTTC	CASSPQGPYGYTF
TRBV11-2	TRBD2	NA	TRBJ2-7	TGTGCCAGCAGCTTAGCTCGCGGGGGTACCTACGAGCAGTACTTC	CASSLARGGTYEQYF
TRBV5-6	TRBD1	NA	TRBJ1-2	TGTGCCAGCAGCCCGAAGGACAGGGGGGCGTATGGCTACACCTTC	CASSPKDRGAYGYTF
TRBV28	NA	NA	TRBJ1-1	TGTGCCTCCCAGGAAGGGGGGAACACTGAAGCTTTCTTT	CASQEGGNTEAFF